The 27 T cell receptor beta chains in this list originate from one sample, sequenced in a study of blood T cell repertoires in COVID-19. The protocol was immunoSEQ multiplex PCR, while the TCRdb copy is restricted to in-frame clones and leaves out a portion. There are approximately 59,000 clones in the sample; roughly four fifths occur only once, and roughly 3.6% lies in the top ten. Specimen: peripheral blood. The receptors shown here come from a woman older than 75 with acute or convalescent COVID-19.

The rearrangement uses TRBV28 and TRBJ2-5; weak D call: TRBD1 (5 bases). This CDR3 is built from 14 residues. V lost 6 bases and J lost 4, with 15 bases in between. Germline-derived CDR1 and CDR2 are MDHEN and SYDVKM. CDR3 loop: CASRNTGPPETQYF. CDR3 sequence (DNA): TGTGCCAGCAGGAATACAGGCCCTCCAGAGACCCAGTACTTC.

This chain links TRBV12-3 or TRBV12-4 with TRBJ1-1; TRBD1 matches 9 bases. The CDR3 spans 13 residues. V trimming: 6 bases; J trimming: 7 bases; junction bases outside the gene matches: 6. The CDR3, as DNA: TGTGCCAGCAGGGCCGGGACAGGGAATGAAGCTTTCTTT. The encoded protein is CASRAGTGNEAFF.

The V call is TRBV6-1, the J call TRBJ2-7, with 7 bases that match TRBD1. The CDR3 has 15 amino acids. The V gene end was trimmed by 2 bases and the J gene end by 3 bases; junction bases not matched to a gene: 7. Germline V gene data show CDR1 as MNHNS and CDR2 as SASEGT. The CDR3 DNA follows: TGTGCCAGCAGTGAACTCTGGGACAGAGACTACGAGCAGTACTTC. Its protein is CASSELWDRDYEQYF.

This clone was seen a single time. The chain has TRBV6-2 or TRBV6-3 and TRBJ2-5, with 7 bases lining up with TRBD2. The germline CDR1 and CDR2 sequences are MNHEY and SVGEGT. This CDR3 region has 15 residues. V gave up 0 bases and J gave up 4 bases; unmatched junction bases: 5. CDR3: CASSYSSLAAETQYF. The CDR3 nucleotides read TGTGCCAGCAGTTACTCATCTCTAGCGGCAGAGACCCAGTACTTC.

The V and J genes are TRBV7-2 and TRBJ2-1; 10 bases align to TRBD2. The germline gives CDR1 SGHTA, CDR2 FQGNSA. V lost 5 bases and J lost 7; bases outside the gene matches: 8. The CDR3 has 15 residues. This chain's CDR3 is CASSPPGLAWNEQFF. The CDR3 DNA reads as TGTGCCAGCAGCCCTCCGGGACTAGCGTGGAATGAGCAGTTCTTC.

DNA for the CDR3: TGTGCCAGCAGCGTAGCAGGGGAAGCTGAAAAACTGTTTTTT. Translated: CASSVAGEAEKLFF. This rearrangement joins TRBV9 to TRBJ1-4; D might be TRBD1 (6 bases). Per the germline V gene, CDR1 is SGDLS and CDR2 is YYNGEE. CDR3 length: 14 residues. Trimming stripped 0 bases from V and 7 bases from J, with 10 bases between. Full variable domain (missing parts from reference TRBV9 and TRBJ1-4): DSGVTQTPKHLITATGQRVTLRCSPRSGDLSVYWYQQSLDQGLQFLIQYYNGEERAKGNILERFSAQQFPDLHSELNLSSLELGDSALYFCASSVAGEAEKLFFGSGTQLSVL.

This rearrangement joins TRBV9 to TRBJ2-3; 8 bases are a match to TRBD1. Germline V gives CDR1 SGDLS, CDR2 YYNGEE. The CDR3 runs 15 residues. J gave up 4 bases and V 3 bases, and 7 bases lay outside the gene matches. Written as DNA, the CDR3 is TGTGCCAGCAGCGCCGCCGGACAGGGACCAGATACGCAGTATTTT. Encoded protein: CASSAAGQGPDTQYF.

A single count supports this clone. The rearrangement links TRBV6-5 to TRBJ1-4; TRBD1 might be the D (6 bases). The CDR3 has 13 residues. The V gene's germline CDR1 is MNHEY and CDR2 SVGAGI. The CDR3 here is CASWTANNEKLFF. The CDR3, as DNA: TGTGCTTCCTGGACAGCTAATAATGAAAAACTGTTTTTT.

The genes are TRBV19 and TRBJ1-2, with 8 bases identical to TRBD1. Trimming at V came to 5 bases and at J to 8 bases, leaving 7 bases not matched to a gene. This CDR3 has 13 residues. Germline V gene sequence: CDR1 LNHDA, CDR2 SQIVND (reference sequence). The CDR3 nucleotides are TGTGCCAGTAGTCTGGACAGGGTTCTGGGCTACACCTTC. Protein sequence: CASSLDRVLGYTF.

The gene calls are TRBV27 and TRBJ2-7, with 11 bases matching TRBD1. The V and J ends lost 6 bases and 5 bases, in that order; junction bases with no gene match: 6. The CDR3 extends over 14 amino acids. Looked up from germline, CDR1 is MNHEY and CDR2 is SMNVEV (reference sequence). CDR3 sequence reads: CASRPGTGGNEQYF. The DNA for the CDR3 is TGTGCCAGCAGACCCGGGACAGGGGGAAACGAGCAGTACTTC.

The chain carries TRBV19 and TRBJ1-1, with D possibly TRBD1 on 5 matching bases. The CDR3 runs to 13 residues. Per the germline V gene, CDR1 is LNHDA and CDR2 is SQIVND (reference sequence). The germline V and J ends were trimmed by 5 bases and 4 bases, with 11 bases remaining between them. Here the CDR3 reads CASSEAGGTEAFF. CDR3 sequence (DNA): TGTGCCAGTAGTGAGGCCGGGGGCACTGAAGCTTTCTTT. The whole variable domain, filled in from reference TRBV19 and TRBJ1-1, reads DGGITQSPKYLFRKEGQNVTLSCEQNLNHDAMYWYRQDPGQGLRLIYYSQIVNDFQKGDIAEGYSVSREKKESFPLTVTSAQKNPTAFYLCASSEAGGTEAFFGQGTRLTVV.

This clone was counted a few times. This rearrangement joins TRBV5-5 to TRBJ2-1; possible D gene TRBD1, 6 bases. This CDR3 region has 14 residues. V lost 9 bases and J 6 bases, leaving 19 bases between the germline ends. From germline, CDR1 is SGHKS and CDR2 YYEKEE (reference sequence). This CDR3 is CATIAPLRGNEQFF. CDR3 DNA sequence: TGTGCCACCATAGCTCCCCTCAGGGGCAATGAGCAGTTCTTC.

This clone was seen a few times. The rearrangement joins TRBV9 to TRBJ1-6, with D tentatively TRBD1 (6 bases). Germline V gives CDR1 SGDLS, CDR2 YYNGEE. V was shortened by 4 bases and J by 7 bases, with 21 bases between the two germline ends. This CDR3 is built from 17 residues. In DNA, the CDR3 is TGTGCCAGCAGCCCCCATGGGGGGGGCGGAAGAAATTCACCCCTCCACTTT. As protein: CASSPHGGGGRNSPLHF.

The count of this clone is one. V usage is TRBV5-4 and J usage is TRBJ2-6; 7 bases line up with TRBD1. CDR3 length: 15 residues. Germline CDR1 reads SGHNT; CDR2 reads YYREEE (reference sequence). V gave up 5 bases and J gave up 3 bases; unmatched junction bases: 5. CDR3 coding DNA: TGTGCCAGCAGTCTGACAGGGTTTGGGGCCAACGTCCTGACTTTC. Translating gives CASSLTGFGANVLTF.

This chain connects TRBV11-2 to TRBJ1-2, with 11 bases aligning to TRBD1. V lost 3 bases and J lost 6; bases outside the gene matches: 3. This CDR3 has 14 residues. Germline V gene sequence: CDR1 SGHAT, CDR2 FQNNGV. CDR3 DNA: TGTGCCAGCAGCTTCGGGACAGGGGGAGATGGCTACACCTTC. Protein product: CASSFGTGGDGYTF.

The CDR3 sequence is CASSQDTSGRIPFYEQYF. For the CDR3, the DNA is TGTGCCAGCAGCCAAGATACTAGCGGGCGCATTCCTTTCTACGAGCAGTACTTC. The rearrangement links TRBV3-1 (or the pseudogene TRBV3-2) to TRBJ2-7, with 9 bases aligning to TRBD2. This CDR3 contains 18 residues. The V gene's germline CDR1 is LGHDT and CDR2 YNNKEL (reference sequence). Trimming took 0 bases from V and 3 from J; bases not matched to a gene: 12.

CDR3 region: CASSESLAVGNDEQYF. CDR3 sequence (DNA): TGCGCCAGCAGTGAGTCTCTAGCGGTGGGGAACGACGAGCAGTACTTC. The chain joins TRBV10-1 to TRBJ2-7; 7 bases agree with TRBD2. J lost 5 bases, V lost 0 bases, and 10 bases had no gene match. Germline V gives CDR1 WNHNN, CDR2 SYGVQD (reference sequence). The CDR3 runs 16 residues.

The V gene is TRBV5-1, the J gene TRBJ2-2; D not certain. V lost 6 bases and J 3 bases, leaving 15 bases between the germline ends. This CDR3 has 15 amino acids. Germline CDR1 and CDR2: SGHRS and YFSETQ. DNA for the CDR3: TGCGCCAGCACCCCAGTCTGGAGCGACACCGGGGAGCTGTTTTTT. Translation gives CASTPVWSDTGELFF.

This chain links TRBV25-1 with TRBJ2-3; D is uncertain. The V gene's germline CDR1 is MGHDK and CDR2 SYGVNS. This CDR3 region has 11 residues. The V gene lost 4 bases and the J gene lost 6 bases, with 5 bases spanning the gap. CDR3 residues: CASSARDTQYF. The CDR3 region has the DNA TGTGCCAGCAGTGCCCGGGATACGCAGTATTTT.

The chain joins TRBV5-1 to TRBJ2-2; possibly TRBD1 for D (6 bases). V shed 2 bases and J shed 2 bases, with 13 bases lying between them. CDR3 size: 16 residues. The germline CDR1 and CDR2 sequences are SGHRS and YFSETQ. CDR3: CASSFLSGVNTGELFF. CDR3 bases: TGCGCCAGCAGCTTCCTATCAGGGGTCAACACCGGGGAGCTGTTTTTT.

The chain's CDR3 is CASSPRQGRVGYGYTF. The CDR3 nucleotides read TGTGCCAGCTCACCGAGACAGGGGAGGGTTGGCTATGGCTACACCTTC. The V gene is TRBV18, the J gene TRBJ1-2; 8 bases are shared with TRBD1. This CDR3 contains 16 residues. V lost 3 bases, J lost 4 bases, and 10 bases stayed unmatched. Looked up from germline, CDR1 is KGHSH and CDR2 is LQKENI.

The V call is TRBV7-6, the J call TRBJ2-7, with 12 bases identical to TRBD2. The CDR3 extends over 15 amino acids. V shed 5 bases and J 3 bases; nucleotides not matched to a gene: 5. Germline loops: CDR1 SGHVS, CDR2 FNYEAQ. The CDR3 spells CASSLRLAGVYEQYF. As DNA, the CDR3 is TGTGCCAGCAGCCTTCGACTAGCGGGAGTCTACGAGCAGTACTTC.

This sequence joins TRBV2 and TRBJ1-6; a possible D gene is TRBD1 (6 bases). CDR1 is SNHLY, CDR2 FYNNEI, per germline. The germline V and J ends were trimmed by 8 bases and 10 bases, with 18 bases remaining between them. This CDR3 is built from 14 residues. The CDR3 DNA sequence: TGTGCCAGCGCCCCGGAACAGGGAAACTCACCCCTCCACTTT. Its protein is CASAPEQGNSPLHF.

The chain has TRBV12-3 or TRBV12-4 and TRBJ1-1; D unresolved. Deletions cut 3 bases from V and 4 bases from J, with 6 bases between. CDR3 length: 12 amino acids. As DNA, the CDR3 is TGTGCCAGCAGTTTCCCGGGCACTGAAGCTTTCTTT. This codes for CASSFPGTEAFF.

The chain combines TRBV3-1 (or the pseudogene TRBV3-2) with TRBJ2-1; D gene uncertain. V gave up 0 bases and J gave up 5 bases, with 11 bases separating them. The CDR3 consists of 15 residues. Germline CDR1 LGHDT, CDR2 YNNKEL (reference sequence). CDR3 region: CASSQDYFVDNEQFF. The CDR3, as DNA: TGTGCCAGCAGCCAAGATTACTTTGTGGACAATGAGCAGTTCTTC.

The V gene is TRBV27, the J gene TRBJ2-7, with 10 bases lining up with TRBD2. Looked up from germline, CDR1 is MNHEY and CDR2 is SMNVEV (reference sequence). CDR3 length equals 17 residues. V lost 0 bases to trimming and J lost 0 bases; unmatched junction nucleotides: 5. The CDR3 sequence is CASSLSVAGGFSYEQYF. The DNA for the CDR3 is TGTGCCAGCAGTTTATCGGTAGCGGGAGGCTTCTCCTACGAGCAGTACTTC.

This chain links TRBV2 with TRBJ2-6; maybe TRBD2 (5 bases). This CDR3 region has 15 residues. Germline-derived CDR1 and CDR2 are SNHLY and FYNNEI. Trimming stripped 3 bases from V and 2 bases from J, with 8 bases between. CDR3 residues: CASSDRETGANVLTF. The CDR3 DNA reads as TGTGCCAGCAGTGATAGGGAGACTGGGGCCAACGTCCTGACTTTC. The full variable domain, with the rest looked up from reference TRBV2 and TRBJ2-6, is EPEVTQTPSHQVTQMGQEVILRCVPISNHLYFYWYRQILGQKVEFLVSFYNNEISEKSEIFDDQFSVERPDGSNFTLKIRSTKLEDSAMYFCASSDRETGANVLTFGAGSRLTVL.